This T cell receptor (beta chain) originates from a study of Graves' ophthalmopathy and Graves' hyperthyroidism. TCR beta CDR3 regions were amplified from RNA transcripts. First-round RT-PCR used HTBI primers; second-round multiplex PCR followed. Via MiXCR, TCRdb re-called the multiplex PCR reads, giving one row per CDR3 protein. Among about 700,000 distinct CDR3 sequences, around 40% were seen once, and the ten largest hold roughly 46%. As for this clonotype: The antigen remains undetermined. Its ends do not fully match the called genes, so a read error is possible.

Study conclusions and caveats: Most clonotypes expanded in thyroid above 0.001 frequency were present in blood too. With a specificity of around 77% and a sensitivity of approximately 68%, the model predicted ophthalmopathy progression. Cross-validated, the 13-signature model showed 87.88%/81.08% sensitivity/specificity, and 80%/75% in the test set.

The CDR3 is 16 residues long. Germline CDR1 and CDR2: ENHRY and SYGVKD. The study enrolled ophthalmopathy donors with moderate-to-severe activity, CAS ≥3, NOSPECS ≥4 and duration under 3 months. Sequences were obtained from peripheral blood. The sequence was collected from an adult man with Graves' ophthalmopathy. The chain links TRBV10-3 to TRBJ1-4; D unresolved. In nucleotides, the CDR3 is TGTGCCAGCAGTTCCCGTGGGAGCGGAACTAATGAAAAACTGTTTTTT. Translation gives CASSSRGSGTNEKLFF.